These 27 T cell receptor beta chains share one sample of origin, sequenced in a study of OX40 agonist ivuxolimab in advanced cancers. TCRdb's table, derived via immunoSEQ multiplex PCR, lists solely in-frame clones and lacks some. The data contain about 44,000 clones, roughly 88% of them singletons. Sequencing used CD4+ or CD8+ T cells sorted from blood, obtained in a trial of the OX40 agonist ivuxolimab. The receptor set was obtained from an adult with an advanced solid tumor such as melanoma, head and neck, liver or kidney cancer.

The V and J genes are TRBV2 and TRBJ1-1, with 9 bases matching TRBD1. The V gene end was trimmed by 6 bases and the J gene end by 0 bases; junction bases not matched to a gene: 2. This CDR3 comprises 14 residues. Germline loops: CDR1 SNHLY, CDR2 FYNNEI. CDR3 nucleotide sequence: TGTGCCAGCAGGGACAGGGGAATGAACACTGAAGCTTTCTTT. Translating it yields CASRDRGMNTEAFF.

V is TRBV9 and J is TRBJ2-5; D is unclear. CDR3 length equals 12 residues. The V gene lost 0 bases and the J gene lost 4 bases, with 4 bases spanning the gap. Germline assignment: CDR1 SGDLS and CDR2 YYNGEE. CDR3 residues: CASSVGTETQYF. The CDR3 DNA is TGTGCCAGCAGCGTAGGGACAGAGACCCAGTACTTC.

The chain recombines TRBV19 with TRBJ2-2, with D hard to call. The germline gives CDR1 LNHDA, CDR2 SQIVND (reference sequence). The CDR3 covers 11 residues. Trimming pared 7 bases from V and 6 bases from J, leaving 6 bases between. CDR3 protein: CASIRSGELFF. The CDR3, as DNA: TGTGCCAGTATCAGGTCCGGGGAGCTGTTTTTT.

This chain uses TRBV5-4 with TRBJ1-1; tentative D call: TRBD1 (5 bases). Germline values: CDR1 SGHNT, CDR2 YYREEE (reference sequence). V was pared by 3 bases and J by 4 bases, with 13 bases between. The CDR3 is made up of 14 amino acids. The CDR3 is CASSSFAGSTEAFF. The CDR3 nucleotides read TGTGCCAGCAGCTCCTTCGCAGGGAGCACTGAAGCTTTCTTT.

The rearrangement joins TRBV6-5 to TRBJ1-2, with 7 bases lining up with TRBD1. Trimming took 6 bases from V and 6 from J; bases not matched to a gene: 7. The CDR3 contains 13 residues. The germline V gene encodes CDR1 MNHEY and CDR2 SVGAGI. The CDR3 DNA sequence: TGTGCCAGCAGACCTAAAGGGACAGATGGCTACACCTTC. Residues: CASRPKGTDGYTF.

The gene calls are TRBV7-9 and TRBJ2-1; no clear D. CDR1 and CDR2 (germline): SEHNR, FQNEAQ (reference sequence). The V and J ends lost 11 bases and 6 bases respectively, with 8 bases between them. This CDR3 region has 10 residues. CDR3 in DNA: TGTGCCGTGGCCCCCAATGAGCAGTTCTTC. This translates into CAVAPNEQFF.

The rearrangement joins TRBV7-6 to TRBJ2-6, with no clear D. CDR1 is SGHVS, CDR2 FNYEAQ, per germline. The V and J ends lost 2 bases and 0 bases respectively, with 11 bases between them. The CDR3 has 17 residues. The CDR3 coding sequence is TGTGCCAGCAGCTTATCGGCAGGTTACTCTGGGGCCAACGTCCTGACTTTC. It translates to CASSLSAGYSGANVLTF.

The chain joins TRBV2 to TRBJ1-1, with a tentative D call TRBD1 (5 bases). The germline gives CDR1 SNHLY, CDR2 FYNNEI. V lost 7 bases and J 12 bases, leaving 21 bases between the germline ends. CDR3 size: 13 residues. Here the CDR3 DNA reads TGTGCCAGCACCCAGAGGGGCCCGGAATCAACTTTCTTT. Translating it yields CASTQRGPESTFF.

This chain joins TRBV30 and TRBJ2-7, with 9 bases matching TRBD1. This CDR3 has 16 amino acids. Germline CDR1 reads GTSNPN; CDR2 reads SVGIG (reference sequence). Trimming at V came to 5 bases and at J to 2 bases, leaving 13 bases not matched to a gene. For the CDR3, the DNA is TGTGCCTGGGGGTTCTTATTCGGGACAGGGCCCTACGAGCAGTACGTC. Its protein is CAWGFLFGTGPYEQYV.

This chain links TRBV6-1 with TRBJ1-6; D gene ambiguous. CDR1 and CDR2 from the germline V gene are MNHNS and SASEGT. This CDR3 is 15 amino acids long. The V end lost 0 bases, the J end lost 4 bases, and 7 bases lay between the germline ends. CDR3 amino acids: CASSEALWYNSPLHF. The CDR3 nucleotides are TGTGCCAGCAGTGAAGCCTTATGGTATAATTCACCCCTCCACTTT.

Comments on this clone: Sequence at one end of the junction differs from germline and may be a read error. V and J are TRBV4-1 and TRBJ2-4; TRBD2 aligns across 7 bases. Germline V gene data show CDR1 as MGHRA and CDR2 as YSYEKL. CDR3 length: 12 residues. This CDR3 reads CASSLEGGVLNF. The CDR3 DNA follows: TGCGCCAGCAGCCTTGAGGGAGGGGTGCTTAACTTC.

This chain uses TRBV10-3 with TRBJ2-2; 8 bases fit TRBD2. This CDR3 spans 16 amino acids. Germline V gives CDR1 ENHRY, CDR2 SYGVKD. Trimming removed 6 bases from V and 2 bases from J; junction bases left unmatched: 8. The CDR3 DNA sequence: TGTGCCATCAGCCCCCTGCGGGGGGCCAACACCGGGGAGCTGTTTTTT. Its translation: CAISPLRGANTGELFF.

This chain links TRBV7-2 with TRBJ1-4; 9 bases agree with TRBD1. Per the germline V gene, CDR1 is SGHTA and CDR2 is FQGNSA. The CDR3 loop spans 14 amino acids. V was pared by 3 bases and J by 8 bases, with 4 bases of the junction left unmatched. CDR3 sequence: CASSLTGGGEKLFF. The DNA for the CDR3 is TGTGCCAGCAGCTTGACAGGGGGTGGAGAAAAACTGTTTTTT.

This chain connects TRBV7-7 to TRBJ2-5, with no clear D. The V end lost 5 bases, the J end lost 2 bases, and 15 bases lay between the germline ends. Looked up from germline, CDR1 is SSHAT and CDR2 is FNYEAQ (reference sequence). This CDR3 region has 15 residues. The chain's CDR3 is CASSLGPFSQETQYF. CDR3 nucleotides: TGTGCCAGCAGCCTCGGGCCTTTCTCTCAAGAGACCCAGTACTTC.

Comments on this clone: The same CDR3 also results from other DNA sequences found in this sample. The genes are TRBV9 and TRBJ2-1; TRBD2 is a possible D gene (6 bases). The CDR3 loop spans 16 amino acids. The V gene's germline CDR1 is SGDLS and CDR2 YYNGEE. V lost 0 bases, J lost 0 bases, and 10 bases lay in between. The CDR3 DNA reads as TGTGCCAGCAGCGTAGGCGGGGCGAGCTCCTACAATGAGCAGTTCTTC. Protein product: CASSVGGASSYNEQFF.

This chain's CDR3 is CAISESSSGNTIYF. The CDR3 DNA reads TGTGCCATCAGTGAGTCTTCCTCTGGAAACACCATATATTTT. The J gene is TRBJ1-3, the V gene TRBV10-3; D ambiguous. The CDR3 totals 14 residues. Germline V CDR1 and CDR2: ENHRY, SYGVKD. Trimming took off 0 bases at V and 0 bases at J, with 3 bases between the two ends.

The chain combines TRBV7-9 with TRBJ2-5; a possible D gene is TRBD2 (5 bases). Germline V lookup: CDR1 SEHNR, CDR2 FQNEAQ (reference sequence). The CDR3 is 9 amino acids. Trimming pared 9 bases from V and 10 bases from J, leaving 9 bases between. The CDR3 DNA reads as TGTGCCAGTCCTGAGGGCCAGTACTTC. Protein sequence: CASPEGQYF.

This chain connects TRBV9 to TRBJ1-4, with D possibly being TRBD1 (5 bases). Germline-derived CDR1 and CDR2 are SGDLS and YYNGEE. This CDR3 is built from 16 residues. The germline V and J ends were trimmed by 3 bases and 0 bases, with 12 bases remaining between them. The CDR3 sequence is CASSGGVFTTNEKLFF. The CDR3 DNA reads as TGTGCCAGCAGCGGAGGGGTTTTCACAACTAATGAAAAACTGTTTTTT.

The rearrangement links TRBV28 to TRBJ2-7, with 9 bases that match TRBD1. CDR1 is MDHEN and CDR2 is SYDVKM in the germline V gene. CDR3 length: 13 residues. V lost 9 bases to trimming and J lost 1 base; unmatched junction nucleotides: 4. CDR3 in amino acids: CASDGTGSYEQYF. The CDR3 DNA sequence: TGTGCCAGTGACGGGACAGGGTCCTACGAGCAGTACTTC.

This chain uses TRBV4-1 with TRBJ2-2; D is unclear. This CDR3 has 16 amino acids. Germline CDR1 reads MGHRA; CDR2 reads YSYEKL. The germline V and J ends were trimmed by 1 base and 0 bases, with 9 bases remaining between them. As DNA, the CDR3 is TGCGCCAGCAGCCAAGGTAGTTTGGCGAACACCGGGGAGCTGTTTTTT. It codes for CASSQGSLANTGELFF.

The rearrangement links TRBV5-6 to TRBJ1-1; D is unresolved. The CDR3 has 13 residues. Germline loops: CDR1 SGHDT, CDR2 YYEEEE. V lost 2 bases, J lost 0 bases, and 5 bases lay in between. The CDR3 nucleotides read TGTGCCAGCAGCTTCCAGTTGAACACTGAAGCTTTCTTT. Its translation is CASSFQLNTEAFF.

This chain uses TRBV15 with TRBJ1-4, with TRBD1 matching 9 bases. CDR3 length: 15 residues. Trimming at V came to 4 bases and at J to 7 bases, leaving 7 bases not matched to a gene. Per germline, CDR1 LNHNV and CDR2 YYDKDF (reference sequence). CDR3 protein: CATSKPQGAGEKLFF. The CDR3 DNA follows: TGTGCCACCAGCAAACCACAGGGGGCGGGTGAAAAACTGTTTTTT. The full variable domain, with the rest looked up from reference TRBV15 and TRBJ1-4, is DAMVIQNPRYQVTQFGKPVTLSCSQTLNHNVMYWYQQKSSQAPKLLFHYYDKDFNNEADTPDNFQSRRPNTSFCFLDIRSPGLGDTAMYLCATSKPQGAGEKLFFGSGTQLSVL.

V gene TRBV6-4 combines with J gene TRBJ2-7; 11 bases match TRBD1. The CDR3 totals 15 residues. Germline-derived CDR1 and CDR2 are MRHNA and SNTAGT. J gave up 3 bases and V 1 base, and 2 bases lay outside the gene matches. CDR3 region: CASSDYGTGGYEQYV. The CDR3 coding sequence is TGTGCCAGCAGTGACTACGGGACAGGGGGCTACGAGCAGTACGTC.

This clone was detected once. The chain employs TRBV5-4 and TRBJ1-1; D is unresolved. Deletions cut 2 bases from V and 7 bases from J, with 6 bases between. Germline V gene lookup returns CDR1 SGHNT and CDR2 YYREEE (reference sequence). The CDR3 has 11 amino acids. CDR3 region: CASSFGYEAFF. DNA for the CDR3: TGTGCCAGCAGCTTTGGGTATGAAGCTTTCTTT.

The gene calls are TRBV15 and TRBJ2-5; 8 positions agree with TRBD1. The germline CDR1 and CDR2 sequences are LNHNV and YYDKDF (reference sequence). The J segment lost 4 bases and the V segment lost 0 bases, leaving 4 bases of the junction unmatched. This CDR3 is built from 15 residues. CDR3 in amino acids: CATSRDMGQVETQYF. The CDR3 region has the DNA TGTGCCACCAGCAGAGATATGGGACAGGTAGAGACCCAGTACTTC.

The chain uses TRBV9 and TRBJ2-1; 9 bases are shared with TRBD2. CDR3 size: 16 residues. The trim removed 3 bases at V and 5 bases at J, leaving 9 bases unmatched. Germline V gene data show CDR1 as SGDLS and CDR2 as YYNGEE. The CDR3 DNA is TGTGCCAGCAGCGGTAGGATAGCGGGGGAAAACAATGAGCAGTTCTTC. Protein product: CASSGRIAGENNEQFF.

The CDR3 nucleotides are TGTGCCAGCAGCTTAGAACCGGGACTAGCGGTAGATACGCAGTATTTT. Protein: CASSLEPGLAVDTQYF. V gene TRBV7-2 combines with J gene TRBJ2-3; 11 nucleotides align to TRBD2. The CDR3 is 16 residues long. Losses at the gene ends were 1 base for V and 5 bases for J; bases not matched to a gene: 5. Germline V gene lookup returns CDR1 SGHTA and CDR2 FQGNSA. Drawing the rest from reference TRBV7-2 and TRBJ2-3, the complete variable domain is GAGVSQSPSNKVTEKGKDVELRCDPISGHTALYWYRQSLGQGLEFLIYFQGNSAPDKSGLPSDRFSAERTGGSVSTLTIQRTQQEDSAVYLCASSLEPGLAVDTQYFGPGTRLTVL.